The rows below give T cell receptor beta chains drawn from one sample of a study of blood T cell repertoires in COVID-19. The table came from immunoSEQ multiplex PCR; TCRdb's copy has only in-frame clones and leaves some out. The table has fewer than 700,000 clones, about 89% seen once. What was sequenced was peripheral blood. Receptor source: a woman in her forties or fifties with COVID-19, enrolled during active disease. The CDR3 runs from the conserved cysteine through the conserved F or W. A D gene is named only where the DNA matches it firmly. Only part of the rows carry a size: once, few, many, or a class if the clone is expanded.

TRBJ2-1,TRBV2,NA,few,TGTGCCAGCAGGACTAGCTCCTACAATGAGCAGTTCTTC,CASRTSSYNEQFF
TRBJ2-7,TRBV10-2,NA,NA,TGCGCCAGCAGTAGCAGGGGCTCCTACGAGCAGTACTTC,CASSSRGSYEQYF
TRBJ2-6,TRBV6-2/TRBV6-3,TRBD1,NA,TGTGCCAGCAGCTCCAAGGGCCCACAGGGGGTAGCTGGGGCCAACGTCCTGACTTTC,CASSSKGPQGVAGANVLTF
TRBJ2-5,TRBV29-1,NA,NA,TGCAGCGTCTACCTGGGAGGAGAGACCCAGTACTTC,CSVYLGGETQYF
TRBJ1-6,TRBV7-2,NA,NA,TGTGCCAGCAGCCTCCAAGGAGGTCTGAATTCACCCCTCCACTTT,CASSLQGGLNSPLHF
TRBJ2-1,TRBV5-1,TRBD1,NA,TGCGCCAGCAGCATCAGACAGGGCAGCTCCTACAATGAGCAGTTCTTC,CASSIRQGSSYNEQFF
TRBJ1-1,TRBV7-9,TRBD1,few,TGTGCCAGCAGCCAAGGGGACAGGGAGAACACTGAAGCTTTCTTT,CASSQGDRENTEAFF
TRBJ1-1,TRBV13,NA,NA,TGTGCCAGCAGGAGACCTACTACCTCGACTGAAGCTTTCTTT,CASRRPTTSTEAFF
TRBJ2-2,TRBV24-1,TRBD1,NA,TGTGCCACCAGTGATTCTGGGACAGGGGGCACCGGGGAGCTGTTTTTT,CATSDSGTGGTGELFF
TRBJ1-1,TRBV2,NA,few,TGTGCCAACCCGAGAGAGATGATGAACACTGAAGCTTTCTTT,CANPREMMNTEAFF
TRBJ2-7,TRBV28,TRBD1,NA,TGTGCAGTGGGCGGGACAGGGGTCGACTACGAGCAGTACTTC,CAVGGTGVDYEQYF
TRBJ2-7,TRBV4-1,NA,NA,TGCGCCAGCAGCCAAGACAACGGGAAACTACCCTACGAGCAGTACTTC,CASSQDNGKLPYEQYF
TRBJ1-1,TRBV4-2,TRBD1,once,TGTGCCAGCAGCCAAATGACAGGGGGGAACACTGAAGCTTTCTTT,CASSQMTGGNTEAFF
TRBJ2-7,TRBV4-1,NA,NA,TGCGCCAGCAGCCAGGCGGGATTCCGGGGTCTCGAGCAGTACTTC,CASSQAGFRGLEQYF